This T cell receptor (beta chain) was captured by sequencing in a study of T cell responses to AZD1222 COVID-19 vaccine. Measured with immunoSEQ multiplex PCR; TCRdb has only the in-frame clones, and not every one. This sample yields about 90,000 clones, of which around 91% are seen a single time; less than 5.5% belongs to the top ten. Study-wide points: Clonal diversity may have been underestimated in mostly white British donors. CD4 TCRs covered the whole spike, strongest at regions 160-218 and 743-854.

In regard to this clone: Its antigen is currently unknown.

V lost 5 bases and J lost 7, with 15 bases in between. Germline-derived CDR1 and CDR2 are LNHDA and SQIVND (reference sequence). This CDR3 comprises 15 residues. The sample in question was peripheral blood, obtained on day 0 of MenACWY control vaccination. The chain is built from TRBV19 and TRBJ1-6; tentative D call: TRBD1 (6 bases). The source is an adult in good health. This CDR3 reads CASSPGQPLNSPLHF. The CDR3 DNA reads TGTGCCAGTAGTCCCGGACAGCCATTAAATTCACCCCTCCACTTT.